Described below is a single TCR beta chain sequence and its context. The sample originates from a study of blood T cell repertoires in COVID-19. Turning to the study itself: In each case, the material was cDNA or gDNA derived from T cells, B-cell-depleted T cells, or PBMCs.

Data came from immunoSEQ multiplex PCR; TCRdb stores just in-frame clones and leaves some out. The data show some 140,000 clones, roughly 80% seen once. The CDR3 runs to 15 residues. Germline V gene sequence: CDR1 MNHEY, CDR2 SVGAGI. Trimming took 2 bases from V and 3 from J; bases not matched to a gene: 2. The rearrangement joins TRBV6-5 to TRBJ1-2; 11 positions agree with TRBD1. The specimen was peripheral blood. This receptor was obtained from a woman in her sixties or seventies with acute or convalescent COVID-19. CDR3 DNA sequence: TGTGCCAGCAGTTACGGGACAGGGGGGGACTATGGCTACACCTTC. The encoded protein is CASSYGTGGDYGYTF.